These T cell receptor beta chains were read from a single sample in a study of blood T cell repertoires in COVID-19. The protocol was immunoSEQ multiplex PCR, while the TCRdb copy is restricted to in-frame clones and leaves out a portion. The sample contains about 32,000 clones, 87% of which appear only once. What was sequenced was peripheral blood. The receptor source for this set is a man aged 45-65 years with active or convalescent COVID-19. The CDR3 runs from the conserved cysteine through the conserved F or W. A D gene is named only where the DNA matches it firmly. For some rows the clone size is stated as once, few or many, or as a class when expanded; others skip it.

>TRBV3-1/TRBV3-2|.|few|TRBJ2-3
TGTGCCAGCAGCCAAGCACCTTGGGGGGGGCGAGATACGCAGTATTTT
CASSQAPWGGRDTQYF
>TRBV24-1|TRBD1|.|TRBJ1-5
TGCCCCAAACAGGGGGCAAGGCAGCCCCAGCATTTT
CPKQGARQPQHF
>TRBV28|TRBD2|once|TRBJ2-5
TGTGCCAGCAGTTTGCGTCGGGGGGTAGGGACCCAGTACTTC
CASSLRRGVGTQYF
>TRBV28|.|.|TRBJ1-1
TGTGCCAGCAGTTTAGGAAGGAGGGGTAGCACTGAAGCTTTCTTT
CASSLGRRGSTEAFF
>TRBV15|TRBD2|.|TRBJ2-7
TGTGCCACCAGCAGAGATTTGGCTAGCGGGACTCGGGAGCAGTACTTC
CATSRDLASGTREQYF
>TRBV5-1|TRBD2|.|TRBJ2-7
TGCGCCAGCAGCTTCCCCTTGGGAAAGCGGGAGCCCTACGAGCAGTACTTC
CASSFPLGKREPYEQYF
>TRBV7-8|TRBD2|once|TRBJ2-7
TGTGCCAGCAGCTTAGCCCGGGAGGTGGGTACCTACGAGCAGTACTTC
CASSLAREVGTYEQYF
>TRBV6-5|TRBD2|.|TRBJ2-1
TGTGCCAGCAGCTACATTGGGACTAGCGGCTACAATGAGCAGTTCTTC
CASSYIGTSGYNEQFF
>TRBV10-3|TRBD2|.|TRBJ2-1
TGTGCCATCAGTGCCTCGGGGGGTGACAATGAGCAGTTCTTC
CAISASGGDNEQFF
>TRBV15|TRBD2|.|TRBJ2-3
TGTGCCACCAGCAGAGCTCCAGCGGGAGGGGGCACAGATACGCAGTATTTT
CATSRAPAGGGTDTQYF
>TRBV11-2|TRBD2|.|TRBJ2-2
TGTGCCAGCCCTTTAGGGGCCGGGGGGGGCCCCGGGGAGCTGTTTTTT
CASPLGAGGGPGELFF
>TRBV2|TRBD1|.|TRBJ2-7
TGTGCCAGCAGTGAGAGCGTGACAGGGCTGGCCTACGAGCAGTACTTC
CASSESVTGLAYEQYF
>TRBV2|TRBD1|.|TRBJ2-3
TGTGCCAGCAGTGTCGGACAGGCAAGAGATACGCAGTATTTT
CASSVGQARDTQYF
>TRBV5-4|.|.|TRBJ1-1
TGTGCCAGCAGCCCTCTCGGGAACTGGCCGGGAATGACTGAAGCTTTCTTT
CASSPLGNWPGMTEAFF
>TRBV7-8|TRBD1|.|TRBJ1-5
TGTGCCAGCAGCTTAAACACAGGGGGAATTTCCTATAGCAATCAGCCCCAGCATTTT
CASSLNTGGISYSNQPQHF
>TRBV7-2|TRBD2|.|TRBJ2-1
TGTGCCAGCAGCTTATGGACTAGCGGGAGTAAGCGTCAGTTCTTC
CASSLWTSGSKRQFF
>TRBV7-2|.|.|TRBJ2-1
TGTGCCAGCAGCTTGGAGGGAGCGTGGTTTGGTGAGCAGTTCTTC
CASSLEGAWFGEQFF
>TRBV9|TRBD2|.|TRBJ2-2
TGTGCCAGCAGCGCTCCGGGACTAGCGAACACCGGGGAGCTGTTTTTT
CASSAPGLANTGELFF
>TRBV5-4|TRBD2|.|TRBJ2-1
TGTGCCAGCAGCTTGTCAGCGGGAGCTTTCAATGAGCAGTTCTTC
CASSLSAGAFNEQFF
>TRBV5-1|.|once|TRBJ1-4
TGCGCCAGCAGCTTGGTGACATCCAATGAAAAACTGTTTTTT
CASSLVTSNEKLFF
>TRBV24-1|TRBD1|.|TRBJ2-2
TGTGCCACCAGCCCAGGGGGCGGTGACACCGGGGAGCTGTTTTTT
CATSPGGGDTGELFF